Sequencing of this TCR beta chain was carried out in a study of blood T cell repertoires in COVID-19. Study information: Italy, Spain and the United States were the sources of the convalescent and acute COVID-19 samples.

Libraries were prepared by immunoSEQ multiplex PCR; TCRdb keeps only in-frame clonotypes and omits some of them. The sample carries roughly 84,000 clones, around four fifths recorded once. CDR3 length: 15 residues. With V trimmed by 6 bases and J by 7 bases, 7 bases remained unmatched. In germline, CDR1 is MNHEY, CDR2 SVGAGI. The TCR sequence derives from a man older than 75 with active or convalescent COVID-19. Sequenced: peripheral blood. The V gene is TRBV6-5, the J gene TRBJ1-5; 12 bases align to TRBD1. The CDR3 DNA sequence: TGTGCCAGCAGCCGAGGGACAGGGGGCGTCCAGCCCCAGCATTTT. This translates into CASSRGTGGVQPQHF.